One and the same sample provided the 11 T cell receptor beta chains below, sequenced in a study of T cells in Graves' hyperthyroidism and ophthalmopathy. The investigators amplified TCR beta CDR3 regions from RNA transcripts. With the HTBI primer set, the TCR CDR3 went through a first round of RT-PCR. TCRdb reanalysed the multiplex PCR reads using MiXCR and keeps one entry per CDR3 protein. The sample yields 800,000 or so distinct CDR3 sequences, about two fifths seen once. The specimen was blood. The source is a young man with Graves' hyperthyroidism.

This clonotype was seen many times. The rearrangement joins TRBV7-9 to TRBJ1-6; D is unresolved. Trimming pared 5 bases from V and 5 bases from J, leaving 10 bases between. CDR3 size: 14 residues. Germline V gives CDR1 SEHNR, CDR2 FQNEAQ (reference sequence). The CDR3 region is CASSASGNNSPLHF. As DNA, the CDR3 is TGTGCCAGCAGCGCGAGCGGTAATAATTCACCCCTCCACTTT.

Turning to this clonotype: Since a much larger clone is just one base distant, this may be a read error. CDR3 coding DNA: TGTGCCAGTAGTCCTGGACTAGGGACCCAGTACTTC. Its protein product is CASSPGLGTQYF. The rearrangement links TRBV19 to TRBJ2-5; 7 bases are a match to TRBD2. CDR1 is LNHDA, CDR2 SQIVND, per germline (reference sequence). V shed 5 bases and J 7 bases; nucleotides not matched to a gene: 4. CDR3 length equals 12 residues. The full variable domain, with the rest looked up from reference TRBV19 and TRBJ2-5, is DGGITQSPKYLFRKEGQNVTLSCEQNLNHDAMYWYRQDPGQGLRLIYYSQIVNDFQKGDIAEGYSVSREKKESFPLTVTSAQKNPTAFYLCASSPGLGTQYFGPGTRLLVL.

The count of this clonotype is one. The rearrangement joins TRBV9 to TRBJ1-2; D might be TRBD1 (5 bases). The germline V and J ends were trimmed by 0 bases and 0 bases, with 6 bases remaining between them. CDR1 and CDR2 (germline): SGDLS, YYNGEE. This CDR3 has 14 amino acids. The CDR3 loop reads CASSVEGTNYGYTF. CDR3 sequence (DNA): TGTGCCAGCAGCGTAGAGGGGACTAACTATGGCTACACCTTC.

The CDR3 sequence: CSLTPGPRYEQYF. Here the CDR3 DNA reads TGCAGCTTAACTCCGGGACCTCGATACGAGCAGTACTTC. V gene TRBV29-1 combines with J gene TRBJ2-7; D tentatively fits TRBD1 or TRBD2 (5 bases each). V was trimmed by 8 bases and J by 4 bases, leaving 18 bases between them. CDR3 length: 13 residues. In germline, CDR1 is SQVTM, CDR2 ANQGSEA.

This rearrangement joins TRBV6-1 to TRBJ1-5; D is unresolved. The germline gives CDR1 MNHNS, CDR2 SASEGT. V lost 6 bases to trimming and J lost 4 bases, with 16 bases between them. This CDR3 has 15 residues. This CDR3 is CASSPGESGNQPQHF. The CDR3 coding sequence is TGTGCCAGCAGCCCTGGCGAGTCGGGGAATCAGCCCCAGCATTTT.

The chain couples TRBV7-9 to TRBJ2-7, with 7 bases matching TRBD1. Germline V gene data show CDR1 as SEHNR and CDR2 as FQNEAQ (reference sequence). This CDR3 is built from 17 residues. V shed 3 bases and J 1 base; nucleotides not matched to a gene: 12. CDR3 region: CASSFPFERGLSYEQYF. In nucleotides, the CDR3 is TGTGCCAGCAGCTTCCCCTTTGAAAGGGGGCTTTCCTACGAGCAGTACTTC.

Ten or more counts support this clonotype. The chain links TRBV9 to TRBJ2-2, with unresolved D. V was trimmed by 6 bases and J by 3 bases, leaving 9 bases between them. Germline V lookup: CDR1 SGDLS, CDR2 YYNGEE. This CDR3 is 13 amino acids long. The CDR3 loop reads CASKQADTGELFF. The CDR3 DNA reads as TGTGCCAGCAAGCAGGCAGACACCGGGGAGCTGTTTTTT.

Remarks on this clonotype: The junction departs from germline at one end; a sequencing error may be responsible. The chain recombines TRBV19 with TRBJ1-1; the match to TRBD1 covers 8 bases. Germline V CDR1 and CDR2: LNHDA, SQIVND (reference sequence). The CDR3 length is 12 residues. The CDR3 DNA reads TGTGCCAATAGTCTGACAGGGGCTGAAGCTTTCTTT. Translated: CANSLTGAEAFF.

This clonotype occurred a few times. At one boundary the junction diverges from the germline segment, which might be a read error. The J gene is TRBJ2-5, the V gene TRBV10-3; D is ambiguous. The CDR3 totals 14 residues. In germline, CDR1 is ENHRY, CDR2 SYGVKD. The CDR3: CASSYTAAQETQYF. In DNA, the CDR3 is TGTGCCAGCAGTTATACGGCAGCTCAAGAGACCCAGTACTTC.

This clonotype was observed at least ten times. The chain uses TRBV5-1 and TRBJ2-7; 7 bases align to TRBD1. This CDR3 is 13 amino acids long. After removal of 4 bases from V and 5 bases from J, the junction contained 6 bases not matched to a gene. Looked up from germline, CDR1 is SGHRS and CDR2 is YFSETQ. CDR3 coding DNA: TGCGCCAGCAGCCCCGGGACAGCCCACGAGCAGTACTTC. It translates to CASSPGTAHEQYF.

Comment on this clonotype: Just one base apart from a much larger clone, this may be a read error. The chain is built from TRBV2 and TRBJ2-5, with D perhaps matching TRBD1 (5 bases). Germline loops: CDR1 SNHLY, CDR2 FYNNEI. Trimming removed 2 bases at V and 7 bases at J, with 5 bases between. The length of the CDR3 is 11 residues. The CDR3 DNA reads as TGTGCCAGCAGTGAAAGGGGGACCCAGTACTTC. It translates to CASSERGTQYF.